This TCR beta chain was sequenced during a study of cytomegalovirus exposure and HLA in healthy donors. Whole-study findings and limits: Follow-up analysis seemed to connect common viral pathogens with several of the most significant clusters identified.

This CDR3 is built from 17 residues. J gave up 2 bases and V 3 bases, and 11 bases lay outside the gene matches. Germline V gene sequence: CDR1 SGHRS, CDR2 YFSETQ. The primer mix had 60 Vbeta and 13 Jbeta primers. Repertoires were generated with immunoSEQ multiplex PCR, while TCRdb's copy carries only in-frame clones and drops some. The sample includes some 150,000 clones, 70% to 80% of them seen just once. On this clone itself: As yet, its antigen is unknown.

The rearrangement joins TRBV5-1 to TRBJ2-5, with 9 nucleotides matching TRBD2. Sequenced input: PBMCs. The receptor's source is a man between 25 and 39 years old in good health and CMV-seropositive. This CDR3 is CASSSGLAQTLQETQYF. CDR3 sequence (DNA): TGCGCCAGCAGCTCCGGACTAGCGCAGACCCTACAAGAGACCCAGTACTTC.